This is a list of T cell receptor beta chains from one sample in a study of blood T cell repertoires in COVID-19. Repertoires were generated with immunoSEQ multiplex PCR, while TCRdb's copy carries only in-frame clones and drops some. The top ten hold over 2% of the sample, which has a few hundred thousand clones, 80% to 90% seen once. Sequenced: PBMCs or T cells enriched from blood (not recorded which). Receptors originate from a woman younger than 35 who had recovered from COVID-19. Each CDR3 is given with its conserved first and last residue. The D gene is left open where the match is weak.

j_gene | v_gene | d_gene | CDR3nt | CDR3aa
TRBJ1-1 | TRBV19 | TRBD1 | TGTGCCAGTAGTCCCCTCGGGGTAGGGGGCCCGAACACTGAAGCTTTCTTT | CASSPLGVGGPNTEAFF
TRBJ2-7 | TRBV10-3 | - | TGTGCCATCAGTGAGGGGGGCAGTGGAAGTTCCTACGAGCAGTACTTC | CAISEGGSGSSYEQYF
TRBJ2-7 | TRBV5-5 | - | TGTGCCAGCAGCGGGGCCTCCGGAAAAATCCTCTACGAGCAGTACTTC | CASSGASGKILYEQYF
TRBJ1-2 | TRBV6-5 | - | TGTGCCAGCGAACCGGGAGGGGGTACTGGCTACACCTTC | CASEPGGGTGYTF
TRBJ2-1 | TRBV5-4 | - | TGTGCCAGCAGCTTGGCGGGACTCAATGAGCAGTTCTTC | CASSLAGLNEQFF
TRBJ2-7 | TRBV2 | - | TGTGCCAGCAAAGGGGGGGCCCGCGAGCAGTACTTC | CASKGGAREQYF
TRBJ2-3 | TRBV5-1 | TRBD2 | TGCGCCAGCAGCTTGGAAGGAGCGGGGGGGCTCACGCAGTATTTT | CASSLEGAGGLTQYF
TRBJ2-1 | TRBV20-1 | - | TGCAGTGCTAGTGTCCCGGGTAACTACAATGAGCAGTTCTTC | CSASVPGNYNEQFF
TRBJ1-5 | TRBV10-2 | - | TGCGCCACCGGGGACATCGAGGGCAATCAGCCCCAGCATTTT | CATGDIEGNQPQHF
TRBJ2-7 | TRBV5-1 | TRBD1 | TGCGCCAGCAGGTGGGGGACAGGGGAAACCTACGAGCAGTACTTC | CASRWGTGETYEQYF
TRBJ2-1 | TRBV5-1 | TRBD2 | TGCGCCAGCAGCTTGGAGGTTAGCGGGGGGAACAATGAGCAGTTCTTC | CASSLEVSGGNNEQFF
TRBJ1-5 | TRBV18 | - | TGTGCCAGCTCACCAGACAGGAACAATCAGCCCCAGCATTTT | CASSPDRNNQPQHF
TRBJ1-1 | TRBV28 | - | TGTGCCAGCCGCCCCCCAGGGGCTGACACTGAAGCTTTCTTT | CASRPPGADTEAFF
TRBJ2-7 | TRBV5-8 | - | TGTGCCAGCAGCGGCCTCTACGAGCAGTACTTC | CASSGLYEQYF
TRBJ1-2 | TRBV3-1/TRBV3-2 | TRBD1 | TGTGCCAGCAGCCAAGAAAGGGACAGATACTATGGCTACACCTTC | CASSQERDRYYGYTF
TRBJ2-5 | TRBV19 | TRBD1 | TGTGCCAGTAGTATTCGCAGGGGGGAGACCCAGTACTTC | CASSIRRGETQYF
TRBJ1-2 | TRBV5-1 | TRBD1 | TGCGCCAGCAGCGGGACAGGGGGCTTGGATGGCTACACCTTC | CASSGTGGLDGYTF